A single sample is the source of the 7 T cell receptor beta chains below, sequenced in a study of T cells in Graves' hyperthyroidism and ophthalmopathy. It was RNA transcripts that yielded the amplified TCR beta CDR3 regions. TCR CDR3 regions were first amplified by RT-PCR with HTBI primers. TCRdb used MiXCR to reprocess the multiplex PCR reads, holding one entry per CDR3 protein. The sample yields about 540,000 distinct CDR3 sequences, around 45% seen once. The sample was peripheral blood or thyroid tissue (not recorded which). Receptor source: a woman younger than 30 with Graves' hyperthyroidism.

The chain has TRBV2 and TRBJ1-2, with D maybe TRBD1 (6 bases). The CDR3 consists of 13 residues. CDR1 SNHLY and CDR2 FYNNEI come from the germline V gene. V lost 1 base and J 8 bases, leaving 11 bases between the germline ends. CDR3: CASSEDRAVGYTF. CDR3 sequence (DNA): TGTGCCAGCAGTGAAGACAGGGCGGTCGGCTACACCTTC. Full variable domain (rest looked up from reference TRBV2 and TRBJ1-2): EPEVTQTPSHQVTQMGQEVILRCVPISNHLYFYWYRQILGQKVEFLVSFYNNEISEKSEIFDDQFSVERPDGSNFTLKIRSTKLEDSAMYFCASSEDRAVGYTFGSGTRLTVV.

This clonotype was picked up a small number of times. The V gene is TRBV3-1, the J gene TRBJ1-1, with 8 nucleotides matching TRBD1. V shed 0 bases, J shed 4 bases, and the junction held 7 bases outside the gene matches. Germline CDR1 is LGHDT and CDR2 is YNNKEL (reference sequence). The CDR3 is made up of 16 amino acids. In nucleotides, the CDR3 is TGTGCCAGCAGCCAAGAGGCCAGGGGGCGAAGCACTGAAGCTTTCTTT. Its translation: CASSQEARGRSTEAFF.

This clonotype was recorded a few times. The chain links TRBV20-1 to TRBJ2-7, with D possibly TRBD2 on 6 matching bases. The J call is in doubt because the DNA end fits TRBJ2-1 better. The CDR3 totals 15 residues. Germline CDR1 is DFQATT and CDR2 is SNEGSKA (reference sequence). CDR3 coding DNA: TGCAGTGCTAGGTCGCGAAGGTGGGGAGGCGATGAGCAGTTCTTC. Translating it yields CSARSRRWGGDEQFF.

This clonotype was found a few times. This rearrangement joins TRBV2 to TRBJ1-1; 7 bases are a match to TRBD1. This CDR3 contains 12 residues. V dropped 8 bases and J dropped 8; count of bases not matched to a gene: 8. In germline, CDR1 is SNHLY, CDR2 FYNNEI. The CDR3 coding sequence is TGTGCCAGCGAACTTGACAGGGTGGAAGCTTTCTTT. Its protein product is CASELDRVEAFF.

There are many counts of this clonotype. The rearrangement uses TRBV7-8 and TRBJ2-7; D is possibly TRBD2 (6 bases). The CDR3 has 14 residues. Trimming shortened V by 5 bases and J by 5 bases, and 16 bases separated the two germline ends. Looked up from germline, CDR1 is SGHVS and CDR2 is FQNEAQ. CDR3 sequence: CASSPAGPEDEQYF. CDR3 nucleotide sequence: TGTGCCAGCAGCCCCGCGGGGCCTGAGGACGAGCAGTACTTC.

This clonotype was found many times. The DNA for the CDR3 is TGCAGTGCTAGCCAAGGGGAAGAGACCCAGTACTTC. Amino acids: CSASQGEETQYF. The chain couples TRBV20-1 to TRBJ2-5, with a weak D call TRBD1 (5 bases). Germline V gives CDR1 DFQATT, CDR2 SNEGSKA (reference sequence). Trimming removed 3 bases from V and 3 bases from J, with 8 bases in between. CDR3 length equals 12 residues.

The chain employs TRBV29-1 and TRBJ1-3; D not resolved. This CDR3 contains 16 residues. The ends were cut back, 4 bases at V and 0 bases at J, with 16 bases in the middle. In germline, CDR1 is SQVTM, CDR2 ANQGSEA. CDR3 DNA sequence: TGCAGCGTTGGAGGGTCCGGTAGTGGCTCTGGAAACACCATATATTTT. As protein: CSVGGSGSGSGNTIYF.